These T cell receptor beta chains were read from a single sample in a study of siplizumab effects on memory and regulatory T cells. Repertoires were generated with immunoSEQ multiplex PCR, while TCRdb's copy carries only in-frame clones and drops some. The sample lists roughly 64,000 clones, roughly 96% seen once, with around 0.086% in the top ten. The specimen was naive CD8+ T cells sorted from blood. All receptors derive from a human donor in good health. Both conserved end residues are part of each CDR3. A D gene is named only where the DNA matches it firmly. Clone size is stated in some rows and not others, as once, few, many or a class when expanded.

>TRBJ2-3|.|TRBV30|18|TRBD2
CAWSLTSGGITSTDTQYF
TGTGCCTGGAGCCTTACTAGCGGGGGTATAACTAGCACAGATACGCAGTATTTT
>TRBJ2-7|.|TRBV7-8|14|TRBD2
CASSFWRGAYEQYF
TGTGCCAGCAGCTTCTGGCGGGGGGCCTACGAGCAGTACTTC
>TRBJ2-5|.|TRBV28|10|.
CATLWETQYF
TGTGCCACCTTATGGGAGACCCAGTACTTC
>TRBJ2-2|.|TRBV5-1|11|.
CASGAAGELFF
TGCGCTAGTGGGGCCGCCGGGGAGCTGTTTTTT
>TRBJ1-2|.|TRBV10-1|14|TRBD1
CVPDYRGGNYGYTF
TGCGTCCCAGACTACAGGGGTGGAAACTATGGCTACACCTTC
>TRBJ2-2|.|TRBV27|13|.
CASSLRGTGELFF
TGTGCCAGCAGTTTACGGGGCACCGGGGAGCTGTTTTTT
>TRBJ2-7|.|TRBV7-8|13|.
CASSLAISYEQYF
TGTGCCAGCAGCTTAGCCATCTCCTACGAGCAGTACTTC
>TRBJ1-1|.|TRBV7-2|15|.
CASSLASGKGTEAFF
TGTGCCAGCAGCTTAGCGTCGGGGAAGGGCACTGAAGCTTTCTTT
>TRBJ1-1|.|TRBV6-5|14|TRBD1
CASSYEQGLTEAFF
TGTGCCAGCAGTTACGAACAGGGGCTCACTGAAGCTTTCTTT
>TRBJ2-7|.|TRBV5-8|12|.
CASSEDRDEQYF
TGTGCCAGCAGCGAAGACAGAGACGAGCAGTACTTC
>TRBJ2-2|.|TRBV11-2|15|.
CASSLSEMNTGELFF
TGTGCCAGCAGCTTATCAGAGATGAACACCGGGGAGCTGTTTTTT
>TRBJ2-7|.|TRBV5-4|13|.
CASRGRGSYEQYF
TGTGCCTCTAGAGGCAGGGGTTCCTACGAGCAGTACTTC
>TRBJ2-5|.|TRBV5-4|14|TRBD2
CASRTSGGWETQYF
TGTGCCAGCAGGACCAGCGGGGGGTGGGAGACCCAGTACTTC
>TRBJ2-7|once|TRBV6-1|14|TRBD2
CASGEGTSSYEQYF
TGTGCCAGCGGAGAGGGGACTAGCTCCTACGAGCAGTACTTC
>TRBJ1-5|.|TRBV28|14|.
CASSSTGSNQPQHF
TGTGCCAGCAGCTCGACAGGTAGCAATCAGCCCCAGCATTTT
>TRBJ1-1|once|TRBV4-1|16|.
CASSQGTGQLNTEAFF
TGCGCCAGCAGCCAAGGTACGGGACAATTGAACACTGAAGCTTTCTTT
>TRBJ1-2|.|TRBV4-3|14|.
CASSQERGYYGYTF
TGCGCCAGCAGCCAAGAGAGAGGGTACTATGGCTACACCTTC
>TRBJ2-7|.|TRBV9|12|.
CASSVGTTEQYF
TGTGCCAGCAGCGTAGGGACGACAGAGCAGTACTTC
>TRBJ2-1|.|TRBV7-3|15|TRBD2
CASSSGTSGGDEQFF
TGTGCCAGCAGTTCCGGGACTAGCGGGGGCGATGAGCAGTTCTTC
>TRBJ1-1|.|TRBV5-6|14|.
CASSLFRGSAEAFF
TGTGCCAGCAGCTTGTTTAGGGGGAGTGCTGAAGCTTTCTTT
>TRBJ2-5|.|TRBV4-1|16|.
CASSQDSAEDVETQYF
TGCGCCAGCAGCCAAGACTCTGCAGAGGACGTCGAGACCCAGTACTTC
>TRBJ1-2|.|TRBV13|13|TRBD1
CASSLGRGRGYTF
TGTGCCAGCAGCTTAGGGAGGGGGCGAGGCTACACCTTC
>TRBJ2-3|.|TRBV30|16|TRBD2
CAWSEGSGGSTDTQYF
TGTGCCTGGAGTGAAGGTAGCGGGGGTAGCACAGATACGCAGTATTTT
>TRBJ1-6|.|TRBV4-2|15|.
CASSQDMAVDSPLHF
TGTGCCAGCAGCCAAGATATGGCTGTCGATTCACCCCTCCACTTT
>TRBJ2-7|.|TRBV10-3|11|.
CAIRDSYEQYF
TGTGCCATCAGGGACAGCTACGAGCAGTACTTC
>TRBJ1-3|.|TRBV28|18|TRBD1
CASRADRGAWDIGNTIYF
TGTGCCAGCAGGGCCGACAGGGGAGCCTGGGATATTGGAAACACCATATATTTT
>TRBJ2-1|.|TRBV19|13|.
CASRPGLNNEQFF
TGTGCCAGTAGGCCGGGACTCAACAATGAGCAGTTCTTC
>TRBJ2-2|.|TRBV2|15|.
CASKSGSGNTGELFF
TGTGCCAGCAAAAGTGGTAGCGGGAACACCGGGGAGCTGTTTTTT
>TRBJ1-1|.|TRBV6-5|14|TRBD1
CASSHRTGGTEAFF
TGTGCCAGCAGCCATAGGACAGGGGGGACTGAAGCTTTCTTT
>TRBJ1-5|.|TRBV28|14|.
CASYLGGAVQPQHF
TGTGCCAGTTACCTCGGGGGGGCTGTTCAGCCCCAGCATTTT
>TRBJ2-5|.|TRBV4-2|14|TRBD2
CASSQRAGEETQYF
TGTGCCAGCAGCCAAAGGGCGGGGGAAGAGACCCAGTACTTC
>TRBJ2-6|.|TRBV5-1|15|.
CASSLAGSGANVLTF
TGCGCCAGCAGCTTGGCGGGATCTGGGGCCAACGTCCTGACTTTC
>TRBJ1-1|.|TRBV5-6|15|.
CASSLALAGWTEAFF
TGTGCCAGCAGCTTGGCCTTGGCAGGGTGGACTGAAGCTTTCTTT
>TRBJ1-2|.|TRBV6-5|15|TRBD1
CASSYSMTGGIGYTF
TGTGCCAGCAGTTACTCTATGACAGGGGGCATTGGCTACACCTTC
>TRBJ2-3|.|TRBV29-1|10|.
CSAIADTQYF
TGCAGCGCCATAGCGGATACGCAGTATTTT
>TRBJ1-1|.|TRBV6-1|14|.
CASSPMGGTTEAFF
TGTGCCAGCAGCCCAATGGGGGGGACCACTGAAGCTTTCTTT
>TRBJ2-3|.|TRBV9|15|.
CASSDATGGTDTQYF
TGTGCCAGCAGCGATGCCACGGGGGGCACAGATACGCAGTATTTT
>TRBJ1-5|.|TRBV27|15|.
CASSSPGGGNQPQHF
TGTGCCAGCAGTTCTCCCGGAGGAGGCAATCAGCCCCAGCATTTT
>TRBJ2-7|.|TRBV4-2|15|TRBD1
CASSRGQEIGYEQYF
TGTGCCAGCAGCCGAGGACAGGAAATAGGATACGAGCAGTACTTC
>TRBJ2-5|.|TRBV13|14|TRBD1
CASSLEAGGETQYF
TGTGCCAGCAGCTTAGAGGCAGGGGGAGAGACCCAGTACTTC
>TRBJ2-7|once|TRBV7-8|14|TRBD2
CASIPPSGVYEQYF
TGTGCCAGCATCCCTCCTAGCGGGGTCTACGAGCAGTACTTC
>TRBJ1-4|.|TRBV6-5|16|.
CASSYFQGTRNEKLFF
TGTGCCAGCAGTTACTTTCAGGGAACCCGTAATGAAAAACTGTTTTTT
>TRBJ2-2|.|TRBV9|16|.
CASSVEGGGDTGELFF
TGTGCCAGCAGCGTTGAAGGGGGAGGGGACACCGGGGAGCTGTTTTTT
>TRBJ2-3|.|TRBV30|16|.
CAWSPFSGTSTDTQYF
TGTGCCTGGAGTCCTTTCTCAGGCACAAGCACAGATACGCAGTATTTT
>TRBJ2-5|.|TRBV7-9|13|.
CASSPTSQETQYF
TGTGCCAGCAGCCCGACTAGCCAAGAGACCCAGTACTTC